These 9 T cell receptor beta chains were all obtained from the same sample, sequenced in a study of long-term antiretroviral therapy in people with HIV. They ran version v3.0 of the immunoSEQ assay at survey level. TCRdb's table, derived via immunoSEQ multiplex PCR, lists solely in-frame clones and lacks some. The table lists some 24,000 clones, approximately 80% of them singletons, with roughly 6% in the top ten. The starting material was unsorted PBMCs, obtained 0.7 years before starting antiretroviral therapy. These receptors were taken from a man aged 25-45 years with HIV.

The rearrangement joins TRBV7-9 to TRBJ2-4, with 8 bases fitting TRBD2. Germline values: CDR1 SEHNR, CDR2 FQNEAQ (reference sequence). The ends lost 1 base at V and 1 base at J; junction bases unmatched: 6. This CDR3 is built from 17 residues. The CDR3 nucleotides are TGTGCCAGCAGCTTAGGGAACGGGAGGGGGGCCAAAAACATTCAGTACTTC. It encodes CASSLGNGRGAKNIQYF.

This clone was observed once. The V and J genes are TRBV15 and TRBJ2-2; the D gene is possibly TRBD1 (5 bases). The germline V gene encodes CDR1 LNHNV and CDR2 YYDKDF (reference sequence). The CDR3 loop spans 18 amino acids. V lost 5 bases and J lost 0, with 19 bases in between. The CDR3 DNA sequence: TGTGCCACCAGCCCCCAGGACACACTCTCCTCGAACACCGGGGAGCTGTTTTTT. Its translation: CATSPQDTLSSNTGELFF.

The rearrangement uses TRBV19 and TRBJ2-5, with a tentative D call TRBD1 (7 bases). In germline, CDR1 is LNHDA, CDR2 SQIVND (reference sequence). Trimming took off 6 bases at V and 0 bases at J, with 14 bases between the two ends. The CDR3 runs to 15 residues. The CDR3, as DNA: TGTGCCAGTAGGGGGGGACAGAACCACCAAGAGACCCAGTACTTC. Amino acids: CASRGGQNHQETQYF. Drawing the rest from reference TRBV19 and TRBJ2-5, the complete variable domain is DGGITQSPKYLFRKEGQNVTLSCEQNLNHDAMYWYRQDPGQGLRLIYYSQIVNDFQKGDIAEGYSVSREKKESFPLTVTSAQKNPTAFYLCASRGGQNHQETQYFGPGTRLLVL.

This chain joins TRBV10-2 and TRBJ2-3; 8 bases are a match to TRBD2. V was clipped by 5 bases and J by 6 bases; unmatched bases: 7. The CDR3 has 14 residues. The germline CDR1 and CDR2 sequences are WSHSY and SAAADI. Here the CDR3 reads CASSPGRGRDTQYF. DNA of the CDR3: TGCGCCAGCAGTCCCGGGAGGGGACGGGATACGCAGTATTTT.

The chain recombines TRBV5-1 with TRBJ2-7; D possibly corresponds to TRBD2 (6 bases). This CDR3 region has 15 residues. The V end lost 4 bases, the J end lost 2 bases, and 16 bases lay between the germline ends. Looked up from germline, CDR1 is SGHRS and CDR2 is YFSETQ. Written as DNA, the CDR3 is TGCGCCAGCAGCGGAGGGACGCATCTTGCCTACGAGCAGTACTTC. The encoded protein is CASSGGTHLAYEQYF.

J is TRBJ2-3 and V is TRBV7-2, with 8 nucleotides matching TRBD2. J lost 4 bases, V lost 6 bases, and 6 bases had no gene match. The CDR3 totals 14 residues. CDR1 SGHTA and CDR2 FQGNSA come from the germline V gene. The CDR3 spells CASRTAGAADTQYF. CDR3 in DNA: TGTGCCAGCAGGACAGCGGGAGCCGCAGATACGCAGTATTTT.

V and J are TRBV6-6 and TRBJ1-1; a weak D match, TRBD1 (6 bases). V lost 8 bases and J 8 bases, leaving 18 bases between the germline ends. Germline V CDR1 and CDR2: MNHNY, SVGAGI (reference sequence). The length of the CDR3 is 13 residues. The DNA for the CDR3 is TGTGCCAGCGCGAATTCAGGGGCCAGGGAAGCTTTCTTT. As protein: CASANSGAREAFF.

In its sample, this clone was seen a few times. The chain links TRBV6-1 to TRBJ1-6; 7 positions agree with TRBD1. The CDR3 has 14 amino acids. In germline, CDR1 is MNHNS, CDR2 SASEGT. The trim removed 5 bases at V and 7 bases at J, leaving 5 bases unmatched. CDR3 loop: CASSRQGRNSPLHF. For the CDR3, the DNA is TGTGCCAGCAGTAGACAGGGACGGAATTCACCCCTCCACTTT.

The chain employs TRBV28 and TRBJ2-7; 8 bases are shared with TRBD2. CDR1 MDHEN and CDR2 SYDVKM come from the germline V gene. V was clipped by 6 bases and J by 0 bases; unmatched bases: 13. This CDR3 is 17 amino acids long. CDR3 in amino acids: CASSPLSGGDLSYEQYF. The DNA for the CDR3 is TGTGCCAGCAGCCCGTTATCGGGGGGGGACCTCTCCTACGAGCAGTACTTC.